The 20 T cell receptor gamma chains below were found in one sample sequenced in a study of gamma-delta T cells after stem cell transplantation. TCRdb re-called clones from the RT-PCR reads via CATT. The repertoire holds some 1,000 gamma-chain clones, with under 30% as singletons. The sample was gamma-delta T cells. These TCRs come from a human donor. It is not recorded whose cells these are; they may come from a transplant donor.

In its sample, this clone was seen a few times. CDR3 amino acids: CATWDRVEKLF. The CDR3 DNA reads as TGTGCCACCTGGGACAGAGTCGAGAAACTCTTT. V gene TRGV5 combines with J gene TRGJ1 or TRGJ2. As TCRdb names no J gene, one was assigned here on the basis of a DNA match to germline. Trimming cost V 1 base and J 11 bases; bases outside gene matches: 5. Per the germline V gene, CDR1 is VINAFY and CDR2 is YDVSNSKD. CDR3 length: 11 residues.

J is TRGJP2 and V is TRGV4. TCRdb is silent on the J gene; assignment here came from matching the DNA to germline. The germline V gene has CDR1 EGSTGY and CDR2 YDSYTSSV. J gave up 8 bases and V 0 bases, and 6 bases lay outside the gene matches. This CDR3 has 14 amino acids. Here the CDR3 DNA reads TGTGCCACCTGGGATGGGCCCAGGGATTGGATCAAGACGTTT. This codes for CATWDGPRDWIKTF.

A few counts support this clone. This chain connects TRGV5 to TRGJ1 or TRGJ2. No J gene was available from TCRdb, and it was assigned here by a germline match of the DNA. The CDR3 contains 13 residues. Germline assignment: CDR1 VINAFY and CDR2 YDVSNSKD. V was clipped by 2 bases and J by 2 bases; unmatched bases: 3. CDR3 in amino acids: CATWDTHYYKKLF. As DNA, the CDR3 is TGTGCCACCTGGGACACCCATTATTATAAGAAACTCTTT.

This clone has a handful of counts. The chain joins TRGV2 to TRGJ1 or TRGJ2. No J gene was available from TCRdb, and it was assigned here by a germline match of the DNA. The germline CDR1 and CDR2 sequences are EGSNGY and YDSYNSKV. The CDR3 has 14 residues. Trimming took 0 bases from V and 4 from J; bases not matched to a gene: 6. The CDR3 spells CATWDGLEYYKKLF. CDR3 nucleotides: TGTGCCACCTGGGACGGGCTGGAGTATTATAAGAAACTCTTT.

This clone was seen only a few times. CDR3 residues: CATWDYDRSSPKNSSDWIKTF. The CDR3 DNA follows: TGTGCCACCTGGGACTACGATCGTTCATCCCCGAAAAATAGTAGTGATTGGATCAAGACGTTT. The J gene is TRGJP2, the V gene TRGV3. Assignment of the J gene here rests on matching the DNA to germline, because TCRdb gives none. The CDR3 is 21 residues long. Germline-derived CDR1 and CDR2 are VTNTFY and YDVSTARD (reference sequence). The junction had 22 bases not matched to a gene; V was cut back by 3 bases and J by 0 bases.

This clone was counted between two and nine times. The CDR3 region is CATWDRPGYYKKLF. Here the CDR3 DNA reads TGTGCCACCTGGGACAGGCCGGGATATTATAAGAAACTCTTT. The chain couples TRGV3 to TRGJ1 or TRGJ2. The J gene comes from matching the DNA to germline here; TCRdb lacks it. The J segment lost 4 bases and the V segment lost 0 bases, leaving 6 bases of the junction unmatched. Germline V gene lookup returns CDR1 VTNTFY and CDR2 YDVSTARD (reference sequence). This CDR3 is 14 amino acids long.

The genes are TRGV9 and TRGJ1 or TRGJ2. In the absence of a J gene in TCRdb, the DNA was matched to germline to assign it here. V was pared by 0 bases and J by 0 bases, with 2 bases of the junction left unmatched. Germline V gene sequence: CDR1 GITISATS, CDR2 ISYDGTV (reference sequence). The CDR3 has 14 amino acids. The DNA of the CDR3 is TGTGCCTTGTGGGAGGTGCCGAATTATTATAAGAAACTCTTT. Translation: CALWEVPNYYKKLF.

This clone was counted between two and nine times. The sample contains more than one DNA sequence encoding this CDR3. CDR3 nucleotide sequence: TGTGCCACCTGGGACGGCCGGGGTTATAAGAAACTCTTT. Translating gives CATWDGRGYKKLF. V is TRGV2 and J is TRGJ1 or TRGJ2. Assignment of the J gene here rests on matching the DNA to germline, because TCRdb gives none. The CDR3 runs to 13 residues. J was trimmed by 6 bases and V by 1 base; bases with no gene match: 6. The germline V gene has CDR1 EGSNGY and CDR2 YDSYNSKV.

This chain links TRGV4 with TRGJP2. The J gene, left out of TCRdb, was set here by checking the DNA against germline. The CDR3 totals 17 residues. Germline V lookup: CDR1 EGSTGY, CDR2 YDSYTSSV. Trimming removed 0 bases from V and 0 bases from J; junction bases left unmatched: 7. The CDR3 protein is CATWDGPLDSSDWIKTF. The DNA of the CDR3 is TGTGCCACCTGGGATGGGCCACTGGATAGTAGTGATTGGATCAAGACGTTT.

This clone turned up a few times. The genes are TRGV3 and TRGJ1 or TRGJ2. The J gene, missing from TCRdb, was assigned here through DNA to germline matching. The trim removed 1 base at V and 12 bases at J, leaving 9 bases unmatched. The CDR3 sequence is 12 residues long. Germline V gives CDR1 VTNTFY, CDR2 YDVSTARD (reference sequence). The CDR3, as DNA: TGTGCCACCTGGGACAGTGACCTAGGGAAACTCTTT. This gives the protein CATWDSDLGKLF.

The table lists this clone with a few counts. CDR3 amino acids: CATWDGVNAKKLF. The CDR3 DNA reads TGTGCCACCTGGGACGGGGTTAATGCGAAGAAACTCTTT. The V and J genes are TRGV2 and TRGJ1 or TRGJ2. TCRdb supplies no J gene; here it was assigned by aligning the nucleotide sequence to germline. This CDR3 comprises 13 residues. The germline gives CDR1 EGSNGY, CDR2 YDSYNSKV. V trimming: 0 bases; J trimming: 10 bases; junction bases outside the gene matches: 9.

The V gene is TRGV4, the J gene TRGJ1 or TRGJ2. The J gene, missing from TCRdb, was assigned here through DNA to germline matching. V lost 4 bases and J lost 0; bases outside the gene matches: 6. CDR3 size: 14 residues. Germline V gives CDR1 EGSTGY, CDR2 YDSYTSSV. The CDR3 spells CATWDLRNYYKKLF. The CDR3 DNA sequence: TGTGCCACCTGGGACCTAAGGAATTATTATAAGAAACTCTTT.

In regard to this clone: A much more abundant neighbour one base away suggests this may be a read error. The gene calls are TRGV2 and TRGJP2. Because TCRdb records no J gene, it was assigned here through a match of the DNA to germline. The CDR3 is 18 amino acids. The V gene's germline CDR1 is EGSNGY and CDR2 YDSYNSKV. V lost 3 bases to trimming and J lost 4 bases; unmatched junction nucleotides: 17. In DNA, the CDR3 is TGTGCCACCTGGGACAGGCAGAGGGGAAGAGTTAGTGATTGGATCAAGACGTTT. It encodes CATWDRQRGRVSDWIKTF.

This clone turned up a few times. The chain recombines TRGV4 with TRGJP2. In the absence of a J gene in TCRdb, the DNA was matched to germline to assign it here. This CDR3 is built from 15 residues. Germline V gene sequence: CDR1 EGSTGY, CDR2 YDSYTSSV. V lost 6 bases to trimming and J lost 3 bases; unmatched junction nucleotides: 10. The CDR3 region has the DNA TGTGCCACCTGGCCACCGTGGGGTAGTGATTGGATCAAGACGTTT. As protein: CATWPPWGSDWIKTF.

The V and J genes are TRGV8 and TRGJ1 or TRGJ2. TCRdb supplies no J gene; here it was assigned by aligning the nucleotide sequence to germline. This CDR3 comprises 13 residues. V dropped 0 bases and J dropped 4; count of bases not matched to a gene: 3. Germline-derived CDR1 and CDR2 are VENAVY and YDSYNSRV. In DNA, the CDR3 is TGTGCCACCTGGGATAGGGACTATTATAAGAAACTCTTT. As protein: CATWDRDYYKKLF.

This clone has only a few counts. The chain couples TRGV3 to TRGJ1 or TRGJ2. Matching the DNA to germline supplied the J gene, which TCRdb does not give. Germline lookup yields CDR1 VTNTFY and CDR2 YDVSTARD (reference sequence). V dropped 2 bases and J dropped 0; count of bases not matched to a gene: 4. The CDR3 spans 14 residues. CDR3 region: CATWDTLNYYKKLF. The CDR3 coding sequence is TGTGCCACCTGGGACACTTTGAATTATTATAAGAAACTCTTT.

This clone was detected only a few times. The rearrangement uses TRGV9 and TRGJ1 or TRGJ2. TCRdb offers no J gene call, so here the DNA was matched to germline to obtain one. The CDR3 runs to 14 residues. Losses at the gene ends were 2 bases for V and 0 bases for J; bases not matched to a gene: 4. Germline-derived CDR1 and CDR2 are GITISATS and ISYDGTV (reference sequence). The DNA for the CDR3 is TGTGCCTTGTGGGAGGGGTCGAATTATTATAAGAAACTCTTT. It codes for CALWEGSNYYKKLF.

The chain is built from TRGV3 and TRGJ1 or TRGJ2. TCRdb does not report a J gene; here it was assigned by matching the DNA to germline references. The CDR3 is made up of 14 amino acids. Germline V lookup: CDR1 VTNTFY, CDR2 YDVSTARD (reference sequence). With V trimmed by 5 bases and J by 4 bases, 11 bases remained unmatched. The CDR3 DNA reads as TGTGCCACCTGGGTTTCGCTGCGCTATTATAAGAAACTCTTT. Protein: CATWVSLRYYKKLF.

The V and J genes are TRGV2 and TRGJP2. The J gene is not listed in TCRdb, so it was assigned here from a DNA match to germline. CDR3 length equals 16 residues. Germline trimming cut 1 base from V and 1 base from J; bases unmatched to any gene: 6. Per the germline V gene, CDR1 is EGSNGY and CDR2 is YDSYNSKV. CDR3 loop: CATWDGITSSDWIKTF. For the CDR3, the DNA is TGTGCCACCTGGGACGGAATTACTAGTAGTGATTGGATCAAGACGTTT.

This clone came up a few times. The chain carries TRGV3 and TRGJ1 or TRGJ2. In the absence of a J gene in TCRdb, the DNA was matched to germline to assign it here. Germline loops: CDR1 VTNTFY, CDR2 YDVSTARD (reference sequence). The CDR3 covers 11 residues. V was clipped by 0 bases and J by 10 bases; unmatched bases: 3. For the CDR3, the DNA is TGTGCCACCTGGGACAGGCTGAAGAAACTCTTT. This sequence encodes CATWDRLKKLF.